This TCR beta chain appears in the sequencing data of a study of blood T cell repertoires in COVID-19. Across the study: COVID-19 samples, acute and convalescent, were from the United States, Italy and Spain. The analysed material was cDNA or gDNA that came from T cells, B-cell-depleted T cells, or PBMCs.

This CDR3 comprises 14 residues. V was shortened by 2 bases and J by 5 bases, with 12 bases between the two germline ends. Germline CDR1 and CDR2: MNHEY and SVGAGI. Study processing details: Reference gene primer amplification gave nucleated cell count estimates. The data were produced by immunoSEQ multiplex PCR, yet TCRdb's version contains in-frame clones alone and is incomplete. D and trimming come from the DNA, and the V and J calls and clone size come from that table. The sample holds some 31,000 clones; about 89% are singletons and the top ten take approximately 13%. The sequence was obtained from a man in his 70s with active COVID-19. J is TRBJ1-1 and V is TRBV6-5, with D possibly matching TRBD1 (5 bases). Sample: peripheral blood. The CDR3 is CASSYARELTEAFF. DNA of the CDR3: TGTGCCAGCAGTTACGCCAGGGAATTGACTGAAGCTTTCTTT.